This T cell receptor (beta chain) was captured in a study of blood T cell repertoires in COVID-19. Study at large: Spain, Italy and the United States supplied samples that represented acute and convalescent COVID-19.

Original analysis: Counts of nucleated cells, estimated from reference gene primer amplification, were obtained. Sequencing used immunoSEQ multiplex PCR; TCRdb keeps in-frame clones, though not all of them. V and J calls and clone size are given by that table; D and trimming were obtained from the DNA. The profile shows about 110,000 clones, approximately 85% of them singletons. Germline values: CDR1 SGHTA, CDR2 FQGTGA. The CDR3 consists of 14 residues. V was clipped by 5 bases and J by 8 bases; unmatched bases: 7. The clonotype was recovered from a man between 65 and 85 years old with acute or convalescent COVID-19. This chain joins TRBV7-3 and TRBJ2-1, with 9 nucleotides matching TRBD2. Specimen: peripheral blood. The CDR3 nucleotides are TGTGCCAGCAGCAGACGGGCTAGCGGGGATGAGCAGTTCTTC. This codes for CASSRRASGDEQFF.